This paragraph reports one TCR beta chain. The antigen remains undetermined. Compared with germline, one end of the junction differs, possibly owing to a read error. The data originate from a study of graft-versus-host responses after intestinal transplantation. The germline V gene has CDR1 MNHEY and CDR2 SVGAGI. The CDR3 extends over 12 amino acids. The protocol was immunoSEQ multiplex PCR, while the TCRdb copy is restricted to in-frame clones and leaves out a portion. The sample has about 100,000 clones, about 90% seen once. The rearrangement links TRBV6-5 to TRBJ2-7; possible D gene TRBD2, 6 bases. This receptor was obtained from a human donor who was the organ donor for an intestinal transplant. The sample consisted of unstimulated CD4+ T cells sorted from spleen or lymph node cells, taken before transplant. The CDR3 protein is CASTTESGRSFF. The CDR3 bases are TGTGCCAGCACCACGGAGTCGGGGAGGTCGTTCTTC.